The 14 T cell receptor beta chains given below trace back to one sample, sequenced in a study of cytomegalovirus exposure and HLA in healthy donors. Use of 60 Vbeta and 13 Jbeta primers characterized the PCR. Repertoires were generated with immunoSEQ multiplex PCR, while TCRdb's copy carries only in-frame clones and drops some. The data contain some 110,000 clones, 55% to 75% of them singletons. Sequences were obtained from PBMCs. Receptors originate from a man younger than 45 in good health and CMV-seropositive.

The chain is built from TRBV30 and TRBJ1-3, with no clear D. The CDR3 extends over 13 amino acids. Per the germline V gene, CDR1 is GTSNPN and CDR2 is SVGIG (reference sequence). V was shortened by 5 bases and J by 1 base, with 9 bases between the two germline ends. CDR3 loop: CAWDRGSGNTIYF. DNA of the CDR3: TGTGCCTGGGACCGGGGTTCTGGAAACACCATATATTTT.

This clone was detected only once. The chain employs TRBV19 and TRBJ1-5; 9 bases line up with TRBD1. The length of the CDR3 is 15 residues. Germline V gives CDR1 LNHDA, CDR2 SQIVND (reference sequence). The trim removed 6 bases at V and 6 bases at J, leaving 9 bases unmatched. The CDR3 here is CASSRDRDVGQPQHF. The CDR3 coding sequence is TGTGCCAGTAGCAGGGACAGGGACGTCGGTCAGCCCCAGCATTTT.

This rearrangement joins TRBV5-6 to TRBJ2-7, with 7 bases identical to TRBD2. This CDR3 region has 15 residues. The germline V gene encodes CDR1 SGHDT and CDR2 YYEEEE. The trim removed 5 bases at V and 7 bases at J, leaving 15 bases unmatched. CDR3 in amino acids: CASRRRGGSGSEQYV. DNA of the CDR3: TGTGCCAGCAGAAGGAGGGGCGGGAGCGGTAGTGAGCAGTACGTC.

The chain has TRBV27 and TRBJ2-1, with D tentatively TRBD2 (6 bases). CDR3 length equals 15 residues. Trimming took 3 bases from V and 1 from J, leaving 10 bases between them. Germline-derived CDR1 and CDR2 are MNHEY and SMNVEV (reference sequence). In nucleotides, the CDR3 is TGTGCCAGCAGTTTGGAGGGGATTTCCTACAATGAGCAGTTCTTC. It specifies CASSLEGISYNEQFF.

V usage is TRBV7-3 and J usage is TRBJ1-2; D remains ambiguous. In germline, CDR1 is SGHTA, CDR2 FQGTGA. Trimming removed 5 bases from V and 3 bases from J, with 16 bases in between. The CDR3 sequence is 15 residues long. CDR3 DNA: TGTGCCAGCAGCCCAGACTATGGGTCCTACTATGGCTACACCTTC. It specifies CASSPDYGSYYGYTF.

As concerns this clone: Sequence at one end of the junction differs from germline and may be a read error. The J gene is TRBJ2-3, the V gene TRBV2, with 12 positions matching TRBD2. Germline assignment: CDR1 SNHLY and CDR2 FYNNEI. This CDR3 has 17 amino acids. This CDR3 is CASSKAPTSGGADTQYF. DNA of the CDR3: TGTGCCAGCAGTAAAGCCCCGACTAGCGGGGGTGCAGATACGCAGTATTTT. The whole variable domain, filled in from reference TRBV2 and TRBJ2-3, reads EPEVTQTPSHQVTQMGQEVILRCVPISNHLYFYWYRQILGQKVEFLVSFYNNEISEKSEIFDDQFSVERPDGSNFTLKIRSTKLEDSAMYFCASSKAPTSGGADTQYFGPGTRLTVL.

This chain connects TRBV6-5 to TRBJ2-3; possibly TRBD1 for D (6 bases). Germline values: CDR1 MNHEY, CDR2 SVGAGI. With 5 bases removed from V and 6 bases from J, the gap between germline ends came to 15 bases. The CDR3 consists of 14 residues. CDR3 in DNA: TGTGCCAGCAGTCAGGGGAGCGCAGACGATACGCAGTATTTT. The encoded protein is CASSQGSADDTQYF.

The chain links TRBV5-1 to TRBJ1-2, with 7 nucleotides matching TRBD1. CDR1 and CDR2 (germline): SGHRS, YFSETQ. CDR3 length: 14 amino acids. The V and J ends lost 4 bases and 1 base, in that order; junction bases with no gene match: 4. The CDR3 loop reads CASSRDSGNYGYTF. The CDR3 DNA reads TGCGCCAGCAGCAGGGACAGTGGTAACTATGGCTACACCTTC. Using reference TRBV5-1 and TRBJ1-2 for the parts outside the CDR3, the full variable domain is KAGVTQTPRYLIKTRGQQVTLSCSPISGHRSVSWYQQTPGQGLQFLFEYFSETQRNKGNFPGRFSGRQFSNSRSEMNVSTLELGDSALYLCASSRDSGNYGYTFGSGTRLTVV.

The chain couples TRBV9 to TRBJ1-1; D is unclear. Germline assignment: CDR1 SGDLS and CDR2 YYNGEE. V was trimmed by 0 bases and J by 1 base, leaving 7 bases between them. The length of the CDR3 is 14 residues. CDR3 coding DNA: TGTGCCAGCAGCGTAGCTCCAGGGAACACTGAAGCTTTCTTT. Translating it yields CASSVAPGNTEAFF. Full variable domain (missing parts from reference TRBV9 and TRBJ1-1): DSGVTQTPKHLITATGQRVTLRCSPRSGDLSVYWYQQSLDQGLQFLIQYYNGEERAKGNILERFSAQQFPDLHSELNLSSLELGDSALYFCASSVAPGNTEAFFGQGTRLTVV.

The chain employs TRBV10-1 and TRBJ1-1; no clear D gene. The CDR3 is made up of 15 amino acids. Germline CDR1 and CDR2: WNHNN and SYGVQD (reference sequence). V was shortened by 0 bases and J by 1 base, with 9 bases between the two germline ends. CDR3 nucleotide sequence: TGCGCCAGCAGTGAGTCGAATGGCCCGAACACTGAAGCTTTCTTT. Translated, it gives CASSESNGPNTEAFF.

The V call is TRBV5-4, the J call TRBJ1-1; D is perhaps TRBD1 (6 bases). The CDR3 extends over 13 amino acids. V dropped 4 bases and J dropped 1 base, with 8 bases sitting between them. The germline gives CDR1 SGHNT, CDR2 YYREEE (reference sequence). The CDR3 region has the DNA TGTGCCAGCAGCCTGGACAGGAACACTGAAGCTTTCTTT. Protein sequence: CASSLDRNTEAFF.

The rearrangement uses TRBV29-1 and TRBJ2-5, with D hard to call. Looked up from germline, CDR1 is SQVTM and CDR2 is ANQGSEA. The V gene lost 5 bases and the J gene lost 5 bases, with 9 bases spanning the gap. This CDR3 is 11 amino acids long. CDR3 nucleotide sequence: TGCAGCGTTAACGCACGGGAGACCCAGTACTTC. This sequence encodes CSVNARETQYF.

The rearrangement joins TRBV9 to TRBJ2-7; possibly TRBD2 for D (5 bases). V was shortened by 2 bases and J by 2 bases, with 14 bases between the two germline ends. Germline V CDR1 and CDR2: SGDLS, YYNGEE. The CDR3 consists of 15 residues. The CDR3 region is CASSVEAANPYEQYF. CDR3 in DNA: TGTGCCAGCAGCGTGGAGGCAGCAAACCCCTACGAGCAGTACTTC. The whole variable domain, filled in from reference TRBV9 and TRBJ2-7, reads DSGVTQTPKHLITATGQRVTLRCSPRSGDLSVYWYQQSLDQGLQFLIQYYNGEERAKGNILERFSAQQFPDLHSELNLSSLELGDSALYFCASSVEAANPYEQYFGPGTRLTVT.

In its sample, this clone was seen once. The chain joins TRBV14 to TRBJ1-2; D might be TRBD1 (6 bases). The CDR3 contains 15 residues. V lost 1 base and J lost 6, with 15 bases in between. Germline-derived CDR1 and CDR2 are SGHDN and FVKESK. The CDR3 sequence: CASSQGLQGSDGYTF. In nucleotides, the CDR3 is TGTGCCAGCAGCCAAGGGTTGCAGGGGTCGGATGGCTACACCTTC.